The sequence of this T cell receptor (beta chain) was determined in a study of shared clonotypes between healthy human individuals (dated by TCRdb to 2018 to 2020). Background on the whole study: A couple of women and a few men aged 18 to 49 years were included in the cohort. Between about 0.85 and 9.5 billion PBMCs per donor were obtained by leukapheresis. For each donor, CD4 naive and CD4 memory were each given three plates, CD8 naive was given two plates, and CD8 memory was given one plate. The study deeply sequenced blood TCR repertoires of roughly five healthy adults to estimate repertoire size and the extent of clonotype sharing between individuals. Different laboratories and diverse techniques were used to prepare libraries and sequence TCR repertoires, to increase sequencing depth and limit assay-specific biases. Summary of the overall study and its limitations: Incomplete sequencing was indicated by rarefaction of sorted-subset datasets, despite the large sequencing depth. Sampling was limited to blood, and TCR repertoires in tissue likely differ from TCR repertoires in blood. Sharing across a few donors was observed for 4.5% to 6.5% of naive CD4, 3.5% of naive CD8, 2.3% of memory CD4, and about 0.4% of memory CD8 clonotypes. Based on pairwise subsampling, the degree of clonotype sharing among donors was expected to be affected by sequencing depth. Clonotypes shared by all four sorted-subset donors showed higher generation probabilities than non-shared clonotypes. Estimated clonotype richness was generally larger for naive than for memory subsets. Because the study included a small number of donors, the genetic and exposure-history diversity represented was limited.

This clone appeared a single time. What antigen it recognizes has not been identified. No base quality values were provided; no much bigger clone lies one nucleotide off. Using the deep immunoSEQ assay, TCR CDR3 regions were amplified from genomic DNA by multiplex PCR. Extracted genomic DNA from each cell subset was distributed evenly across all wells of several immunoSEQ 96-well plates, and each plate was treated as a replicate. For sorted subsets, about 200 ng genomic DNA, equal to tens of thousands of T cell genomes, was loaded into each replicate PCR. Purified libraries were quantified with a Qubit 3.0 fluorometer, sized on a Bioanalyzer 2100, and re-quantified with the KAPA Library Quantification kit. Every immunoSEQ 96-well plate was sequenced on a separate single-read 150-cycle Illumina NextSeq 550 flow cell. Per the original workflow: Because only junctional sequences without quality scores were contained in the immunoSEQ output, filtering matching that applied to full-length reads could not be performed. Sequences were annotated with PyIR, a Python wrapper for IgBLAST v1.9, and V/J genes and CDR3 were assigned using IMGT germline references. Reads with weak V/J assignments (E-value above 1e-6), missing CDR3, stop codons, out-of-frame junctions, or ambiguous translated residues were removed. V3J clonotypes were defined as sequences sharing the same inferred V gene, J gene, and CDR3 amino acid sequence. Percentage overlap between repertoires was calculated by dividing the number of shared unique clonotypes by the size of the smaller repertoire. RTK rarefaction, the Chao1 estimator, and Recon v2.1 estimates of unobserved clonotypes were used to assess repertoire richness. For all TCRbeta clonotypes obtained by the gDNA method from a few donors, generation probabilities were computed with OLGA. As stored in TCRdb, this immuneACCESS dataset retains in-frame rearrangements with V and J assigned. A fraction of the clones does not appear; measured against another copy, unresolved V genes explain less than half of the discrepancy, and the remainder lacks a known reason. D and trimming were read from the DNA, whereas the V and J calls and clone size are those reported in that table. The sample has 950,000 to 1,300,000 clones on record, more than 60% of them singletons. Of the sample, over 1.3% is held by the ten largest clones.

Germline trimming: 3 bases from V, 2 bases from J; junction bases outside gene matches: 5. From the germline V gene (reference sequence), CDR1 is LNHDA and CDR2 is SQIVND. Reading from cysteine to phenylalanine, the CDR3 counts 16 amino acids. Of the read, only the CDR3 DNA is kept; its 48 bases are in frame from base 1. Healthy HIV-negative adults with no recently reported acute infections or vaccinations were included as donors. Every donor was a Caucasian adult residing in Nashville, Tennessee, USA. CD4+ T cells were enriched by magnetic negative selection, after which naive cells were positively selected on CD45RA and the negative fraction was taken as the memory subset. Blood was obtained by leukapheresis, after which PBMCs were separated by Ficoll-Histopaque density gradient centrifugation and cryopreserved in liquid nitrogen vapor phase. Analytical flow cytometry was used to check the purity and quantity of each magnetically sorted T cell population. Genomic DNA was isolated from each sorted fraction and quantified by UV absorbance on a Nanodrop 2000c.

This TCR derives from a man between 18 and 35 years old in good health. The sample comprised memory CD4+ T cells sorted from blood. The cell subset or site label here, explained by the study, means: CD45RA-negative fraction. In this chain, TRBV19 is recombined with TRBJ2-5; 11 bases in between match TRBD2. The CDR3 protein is CASSINSGGVQETQYF. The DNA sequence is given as TGTGCCAGTAGTATCAATAGCGGGGGGGTACAAGAGACCCAGTACTTC. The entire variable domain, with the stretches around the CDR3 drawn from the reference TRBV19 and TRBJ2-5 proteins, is DGGITQSPKYLFRKEGQNVTLSCEQNLNHDAMYWYRQDPGQGLRLIYYSQIVNDFQKGDIAEGYSVSREKKESFPLTVTSAQKNPTAFYLCASSINSGGVQETQYFGPGTRLLVL.